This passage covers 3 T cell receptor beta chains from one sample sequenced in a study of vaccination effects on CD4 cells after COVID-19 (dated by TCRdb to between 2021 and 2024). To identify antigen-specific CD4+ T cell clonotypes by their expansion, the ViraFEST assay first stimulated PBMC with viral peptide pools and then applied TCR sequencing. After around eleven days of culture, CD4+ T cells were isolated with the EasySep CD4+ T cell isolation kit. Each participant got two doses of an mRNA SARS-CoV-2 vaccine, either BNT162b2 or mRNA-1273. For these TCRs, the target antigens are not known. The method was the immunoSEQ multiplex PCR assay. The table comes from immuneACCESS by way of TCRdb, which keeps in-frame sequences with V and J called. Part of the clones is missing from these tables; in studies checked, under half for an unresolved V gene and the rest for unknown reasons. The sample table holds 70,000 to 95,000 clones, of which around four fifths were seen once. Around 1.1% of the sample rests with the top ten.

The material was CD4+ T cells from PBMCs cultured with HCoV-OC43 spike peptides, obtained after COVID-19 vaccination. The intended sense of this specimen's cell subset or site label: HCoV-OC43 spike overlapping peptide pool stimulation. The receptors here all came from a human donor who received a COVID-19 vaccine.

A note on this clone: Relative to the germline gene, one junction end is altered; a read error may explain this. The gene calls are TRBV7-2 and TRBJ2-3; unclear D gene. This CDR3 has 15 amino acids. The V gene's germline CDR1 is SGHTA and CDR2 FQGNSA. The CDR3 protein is CASSLSRASRDTQYF. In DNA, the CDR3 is TGTGCCAGCAGCTTAAGTCGTGCGAGCAGAGATACGCAGTATTTT. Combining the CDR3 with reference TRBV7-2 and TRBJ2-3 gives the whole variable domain GAGVSQSPSNKVTEKGKDVELRCDPISGHTALYWYRQSLGQGLEFLIYFQGNSAPDKSGLPSDRFSAERTGGSVSTLTIQRTQQEDSAVYLCASSLSRASRDTQYFGPGTRLTVL.

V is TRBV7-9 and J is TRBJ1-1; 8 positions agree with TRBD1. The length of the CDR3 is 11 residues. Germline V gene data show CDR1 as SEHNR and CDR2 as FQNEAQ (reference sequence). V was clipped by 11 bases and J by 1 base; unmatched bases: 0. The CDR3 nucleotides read TGTGCCGGACAGGGGAACACTGAAGCTTTCTTT. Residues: CAGQGNTEAFF.

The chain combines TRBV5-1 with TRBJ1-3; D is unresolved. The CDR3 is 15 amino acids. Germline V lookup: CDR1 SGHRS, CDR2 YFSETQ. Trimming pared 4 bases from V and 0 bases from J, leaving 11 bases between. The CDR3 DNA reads TGCGCCAGCAGCCCCTTGACGGACTCTGGAAACACCATATATTTT. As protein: CASSPLTDSGNTIYF.